This TCR beta chain stems from a study of OX40 agonist ivuxolimab in advanced cancers. The wider study: Enrolled patients in dose escalation had cancers that were hepatocellular carcinoma, melanoma, renal cell or head and neck cancer.

V was shortened by 4 bases and J by 7 bases, with 18 bases between the two germline ends. CDR1 and CDR2 (germline): SGDLS, YYNGEE. The CDR3 extends over 15 amino acids. Sequencing was performed with immunoSEQ multiplex PCR; in TCRdb, only in-frame clones are kept and a portion is missing. The sample contains 50,000 or so clones, roughly 88% of which appear only once. The chain employs TRBV9 and TRBJ2-1; D assignment may be TRBD1 or TRBD2 (5 bases each). The sample consisted of CD4+ or CD8+ T cells sorted from blood, taken in a trial of the OX40 agonist ivuxolimab. This clonotype originated in an adult with an advanced solid tumor such as melanoma, head and neck, liver or kidney cancer. The CDR3 loop is CASSPRAGTGNEQFF. CDR3 nucleotides: TGTGCCAGCAGCCCCCGGGCAGGGACGGGGAATGAGCAGTTCTTC.